The entry below gives a single T cell receptor beta chain sequence along with its context. In this sample, this clonotype turned up a few times. Its target antigen remains unknown. No quality values exist for individual bases; no much larger clone is one base distant. These data are taken from a study of human T cells and chemical hapten exposure (dated by TCRdb to the early 2020s). A note on the overall study: For sensitization, 2% DPC in acetone was applied to a 2 cm by 2 cm area of upper inner arm skin. The study tracked peripheral blood TCR repertoire changes in vivo during primary and secondary sensitization to the hapten diphenylcyclopropenone (DPC) in alopecia patients. Blood samples were taken from patients before sensitization (week 0) and at 2, 6 and about 24 weeks after DPC sensitization. Patch tests used Finn chambers with 0.01% DPC on the upper back, scored after 6 days by International Contact Dermatitis Research Group standards. Blood for TCR sequencing was provided by twenty-nine alopecia patients at one to four time points (pre-sensitization, 2, 6 and 24 weeks). Patients additionally received weekly therapeutic DPC doses to the scalp throughout the approximately 25-week study period. The mostly female patient cohort included alopecia areata with under or over 50% scalp involvement, alopecia totalis and alopecia universalis. Libraries were pooled for sequencing, and per-sample TCR yields varied mainly because of small differences in library volumes within the pool.

Receptors were amplified or captured by RACE. TCRdb lists the instrument as NextSeq 500. Library preparation attached unique molecular identifiers to individual cDNA molecules for quantitative, reproducible TCR counting. For every blood RNA sample, sequencing covered both the TCR alpha and TCR beta chains. Per the source publication's procedure: The median number of TCRs per sample was 90,000 to 100,000, ranging from roughly 23,224 to 690,600. V, J and CDR3 annotation of the TCR reads was performed with the Decombinator software suite. To make PS versus PT1 abundance plots, every sample was subsampled to the same number of TCRs (28,000). Expanded TCRs were defined as absent before sensitization and observed at least eight times at the 2-week time point. The raw public reads went through TCRdb reprocessing: fastp at Q25, MiXCR clone calling, in-frame beta chains kept. Every distinct CDR3 protein forms one entry, paired with its most common genes and DNA. TCRdb assigned the V and J calls; the authors' analysis was not used. The table for this sample lists more than 300,000 distinct CDR3 sequences; less than 6.5% of them were counted only once. Clones ranked in the top ten supply just over 2.5% of the sample.

What the study reported, not specific to this receptor: Alopecia, a presumed autoimmune disease, was present in all patients, so the immune response of the patients might differ from that of healthy individuals. Patch test score was positively correlated with the number of PT1 expanded TCRs, with significance at thresholds 8, 16 and 32 but not at 4. Significantly more large CDR3 similarity clusters were formed by expanded TCRs than by pre-sensitization or healthy control sets, consistent with antigen-driven responses. DPC sensitization did not change how many TCRs were above 1 in 1000 frequency, and no evidence was found of alterations in global repertoire structure. Repeated subsampling changed both the strength of the expansion versus patch-test correlation and the threshold at which the correlation became significant.

The meaning of the sample's time point label: pre-sensitization, week 0. The treatment or condition label, read with the paper, signifies: therapeutic diphenylcyclopropenone sensitization with weekly scalp DPC. At each patch-test visit, blood was drawn before the patch test was applied. Eligible patients were aged 18 to 70, diagnosed with alopecia, deemed suitable for DPC therapy, and excluded if pregnant. Total RNA was extracted from unfractionated whole blood collected in Tempus Blood RNA tubes. CDR1 and CDR2 (MNHEY, SMNVEV) derive from the germline V gene (reference sequence). Including the terminal cysteine and phenylalanine, the CDR3 comprises 11 residues. Left in the record is the CDR3 DNA by itself, 33 bases read in frame from the first base. V loses 7 bases, J loses 7 bases, and the germline ends lie 10 bases apart.

Sequenced here: whole blood, sampled in connection with sensitization to the hapten diphenylcyclopropenone (DPC). This receptor was identified in a woman aged 45-65 years with alopecia areata. Some clones in this sample may be carry-over from other donors' samples. In this chain, TRBV27 is recombined with TRBJ1-1; TRBD1 might be the D gene, on 6 matching bases. The nucleotide sequence is TGTGCCAGCAAGCAGGGGCTTGAAGCTTTCTTT. This encodes CASKQGLEAFF.